This T cell receptor beta chain came from a study of blood T cell repertoires in COVID-19. Study summary: Samples taken during acute and convalescent COVID-19 were collected in the United States, Italy and Spain.

The CDR3 is 15 residues long. V gave up 6 bases and J gave up 4 bases, with 18 bases separating them. The germline V gene encodes CDR1 MNHNY and CDR2 SVGAGI (reference sequence). The authors' processing: By means of reference gene primer amplification, nucleated cell counts were estimated. Generated by immunoSEQ multiplex PCR, the TCRdb table keeps only in-frame clones and is missing some. D and trimming come from the DNA, and the V and J calls and clone size come from that table. Found here are 540,000 or so clones, around 90% of them singletons; the top ten hold roughly 7.4%. V and J are TRBV6-6 and TRBJ1-2; no definite D call. The sequenced sample consisted of peripheral blood. This TCR came from a woman between 45 and 65 years old with COVID-19, enrolled during active disease. The CDR3: CASSRSSWVTYGYTF. The CDR3 coding sequence is TGTGCCAGCAGCCGGAGTTCTTGGGTTACCTATGGCTACACCTTC.